Following are 23 T cell receptor beta chains from one sample sequenced in a study of metastatic and nonmetastatic thyroid tumors. Every patient underwent thyroid surgery untreated. Using MiXCR, TCRdb reanalyzed the PCR reads. The top ten clones hold 13% of a sample with tens of thousands of clones, roughly 18% of them seen once. The sample was blood. Receptors were obtained from a female donor with papillary thyroid cancer or a benign thyroid nodule (not recorded which). Some clones in this sample may be carry-over from other donors' samples.

This clone was counted a few times. A clone one base away is much larger, so this may be a read error. This sequence joins TRBV12-3 or TRBV12-4 and TRBJ2-5; D uncertain. Trimming pared 4 bases from V and 5 bases from J, leaving 14 bases between. This CDR3 is 14 amino acids long. Here the CDR3 DNA reads TGTGCCAGCAGTTACGCGGCCTTGCTGGAGACCCAGTACTTC. Its translation: CASSYAALLETQYF.

The table lists this clone with many counts. The sample contains more than one DNA sequence encoding this CDR3. The CDR3 nucleotides read TGTGCCAGCAGCTTCGGACAGGGTCTGGAAGCTTTCTTT. It translates to CASSFGQGLEAFF. V and J are TRBV11-2 and TRBJ1-1, with 8 bases aligning to TRBD1. Germline values: CDR1 SGHAT, CDR2 FQNNGV. CDR3 length: 13 residues. V gave up 3 bases and J gave up 8 bases; unmatched junction bases: 5.

This clone was seen a single time. The chain carries TRBV18 and TRBJ2-3; D might be TRBD1 or TRBD2, each matching 5 bases. V dropped 3 bases and J dropped 6 bases, with 16 bases sitting between them. The CDR3 totals 15 residues. Germline V gene lookup returns CDR1 KGHSH and CDR2 LQKENI. The CDR3 DNA follows: TGTGCCAGCTCACCCGGGACCTCCGATGGGGATACGCAGTATTTT. It translates to CASSPGTSDGDTQYF.

This clone has a count of ten or more. The chain carries TRBV30 and TRBJ1-2; 7 positions match TRBD1. Germline V gene data show CDR1 as GTSNPN and CDR2 as SVGIG (reference sequence). The CDR3 has 14 residues. The V and J ends lost 0 bases and 4 bases, in that order; junction bases with no gene match: 5. DNA of the CDR3: TGTGCCTGGAGTGTCGACCGGGACAGCTATGGCTACACCTTC. Its translation is CAWSVDRDSYGYTF.

This clone was recorded once. This chain uses TRBV7-9 with TRBJ2-4; TRBD1 might be the D (5 bases). Per the germline V gene, CDR1 is SEHNR and CDR2 is FQNEAQ (reference sequence). The CDR3 sequence is 14 residues long. Between the trimmed V and J ends, which lost 4 bases and 2 bases, there was a span of 9 bases. CDR3: CASSYRRPKNIQYF. In nucleotides, the CDR3 is TGTGCCAGCAGCTACAGGCGCCCCAAAAACATTCAGTACTTC.

The chain carries TRBV7-8 and TRBJ2-7; the match to TRBD1 covers 8 bases. Germline CDR1 is SGHVS and CDR2 is FQNEAQ. V lost 5 bases, J lost 2 bases, and 5 bases stayed unmatched. This CDR3 has 14 residues. CDR3 sequence: CASSPLQGAYEQYF. CDR3 bases: TGTGCCAGCAGCCCTCTACAGGGGGCCTACGAGCAGTACTTC. The variable domain in full, completed from reference TRBV7-8 and TRBJ2-7, reads GAGVSQSPRYKVAKRGQDVALRCDPISGHVSLFWYQQALGQGPEFLTYFQNEAQLDKSGLPSDRFFAERPEGSVSTLKIQRTQQEDSAVYLCASSPLQGAYEQYFGPGTRLTVT.

This clone was observed a handful of times. This sequence joins TRBV6-1 and TRBJ1-1; D is ambiguous. The CDR3 has 14 residues. CDR1 and CDR2 (germline): MNHNS, SASEGT. Trimming took off 6 bases at V and 8 bases at J, with 19 bases between the two ends. The CDR3 loop reads CASSFRVGLTEAFF. The CDR3 DNA sequence: TGTGCCAGCAGCTTCCGGGTGGGGTTAACCGAAGCTTTCTTT.

This clone was observed many times. The gene calls are TRBV6-1 and TRBJ2-2; D tentatively fits TRBD1 or TRBD2 (6 bases each). Germline V lookup: CDR1 MNHNS, CDR2 SASEGT. The V gene lost 5 bases and the J gene lost 1 base, with 17 bases spanning the gap. The length of the CDR3 is 17 residues. The CDR3 nucleotides read TGTGCCAGCAGTACGACCGGTCGGGGGCTGAACACCGGGGAGCTGTTTTTT. This encodes CASSTTGRGLNTGELFF.

This clone was detected ten times or more. V usage is TRBV9 and J usage is TRBJ2-2; D gene unclear. The CDR3 is made up of 13 amino acids. Germline values: CDR1 SGDLS, CDR2 YYNGEE. V lost 4 bases, J lost 4 bases, and 8 bases lay in between. CDR3 in DNA: TGTGCCAGCAGCCCAGTAGGCACCGGGGAGCTGTTTTTT. Translating gives CASSPVGTGELFF.

The chain recombines TRBV15 with TRBJ1-1, with TRBD1 as a possible D gene (5 bases). The CDR3 loop spans 13 amino acids. Germline V lookup: CDR1 LNHNV, CDR2 YYDKDF (reference sequence). V gave up 1 base and J gave up 6 bases, with 9 bases separating them. The CDR3 is CATSRVAGAEAFF. CDR3 coding DNA: TGTGCCACCAGCAGAGTCGCGGGGGCTGAAGCTTTCTTT.

This clone was found many times. Within the sample, other DNA sequences also encode this same CDR3. This CDR3 reads CSASMAGLAGGGETQYF. The DNA of the CDR3 is TGCAGTGCTAGTATGGCGGGGTTAGCGGGAGGTGGAGAGACCCAGTACTTC. This chain joins TRBV20-1 and TRBJ2-5; the match to TRBD2 covers 10 bases. V lost 3 bases to trimming and J lost 4 bases; unmatched junction nucleotides: 14. Germline V gives CDR1 DFQATT, CDR2 SNEGSKA (reference sequence). The CDR3 is 17 amino acids.

As concerns this clone: A much bigger clone sits one base away, suggesting this may be a read error. The same CDR3 arises from other DNA sequences in this sample as well. The genes are TRBV12-3 or TRBV12-4 and TRBJ2-1, with 8 bases fitting TRBD1. The CDR3 is 14 amino acids. CDR3 in amino acids: CASGTGALNNGQFF. The CDR3 DNA sequence: TGTGCCAGCGGGACAGGTGCCCTTAACAATGGGCAGTTCTTC.

This clone was counted only a few times. This chain joins TRBV27 and TRBJ2-1; D is unclear. Trimming stripped 4 bases from V and 4 bases from J, with 17 bases between. The CDR3 extends over 16 amino acids. Germline assignment: CDR1 MNHEY and CDR2 SMNVEV (reference sequence). CDR3 sequence: CASSSRAIGSYNEQFF. In DNA form, the CDR3 reads TGTGCCAGCAGTTCAAGGGCAATTGGGTCGTACAATGAGCAGTTCTTC.

This clone was recorded at least ten times. The gene calls are TRBV19 and TRBJ1-2; no clear D. The germline CDR1 and CDR2 sequences are LNHDA and SQIVND (reference sequence). This CDR3 has 12 amino acids. Trimming left V 4 bases short and J 8 bases short, with 11 bases between. CDR3 sequence: CASSKMPMGYTF. CDR3 coding DNA: TGTGCCAGTAGTAAAATGCCCATGGGCTACACCTTC.

This clone was picked up many times. This chain connects TRBV28 to TRBJ2-1; tentative D call: TRBD1 (6 bases). Trimming left V 7 bases short and J 8 bases short, with 15 bases between. The CDR3 extends over 13 amino acids. CDR1 is MDHEN and CDR2 is SYDVKM in the germline V gene. The CDR3 protein is CASTLFAGDEQFF. The CDR3 DNA is TGTGCCAGCACCCTTTTTGCAGGGGATGAGCAGTTCTTC. Variable domain in full (rest from reference TRBV28 and TRBJ2-1): DVKVTQSSRYLVKRTGEKVFLECVQDMDHENMFWYRQDPGLGLRLIYFSYDVKMKEKGDIPEGYSVSREKKERFSLILESASTNQTSMYLCASTLFAGDEQFFGPGTRLTVL.

This clone has ten or more counts. This rearrangement joins TRBV19 to TRBJ2-3, with a weak D call TRBD2 (5 bases). The V gene lost 1 base and the J gene lost 4 bases, with 18 bases spanning the gap. The CDR3 totals 17 residues. Germline loops: CDR1 LNHDA, CDR2 SQIVND (reference sequence). CDR3 sequence: CASSIVQAGTMADTQYF. CDR3 nucleotide sequence: TGTGCCAGTAGTATAGTCCAGGCGGGTACGATGGCAGATACGCAGTATTTT.

A few counts support this clone. The chain carries TRBV19 and TRBJ1-3; D not resolved. Trimming pared 4 bases from V and 0 bases from J, leaving 10 bases between. CDR1 LNHDA and CDR2 SQIVND come from the germline V gene (reference sequence). The CDR3 covers 15 residues. The CDR3 nucleotides are TGTGCCAGTAGTAGGAGCTTAAGCTCTGGAAACACCATATATTTT. It is translated as CASSRSLSSGNTIYF.

For this clone: Because the CDR3 is missing its conserved closing phenylalanine or tryptophan, this is likely a read error. The genes are TRBV20-1 and TRBJ2-1; D remains ambiguous. The CDR3 consists of 14 residues. Germline V gene sequence: CDR1 DFQATT, CDR2 SNEGSKA (reference sequence). The V end was cut by 6 bases, the J end by 0 bases, with 12 bases between. The CDR3 coding sequence is TGCAGTGCACGATCGAAAAGCTCCTACAATGAGCAGTTCCTC. Its translation is CSARSKSSYNEQFL.

Comments on this clone: A much more abundant neighbour one base away suggests this may be a read error. The chain couples TRBV19 to TRBJ2-7; D is possibly TRBD1 (6 bases). Looked up from germline, CDR1 is LNHDA and CDR2 is SQIVND (reference sequence). Trimming left V 1 base short and J 10 bases short, with 11 bases between. The CDR3 is 12 amino acids. The DNA for the CDR3 is TGTGCCAGTAGTATAGGGGGACACCTCCAGTACTTC. Protein product: CASSIGGHLQYF.

This clone was recorded many times. The genes are TRBV20-1 and TRBJ2-5, with D perhaps assigned TRBD1 or TRBD2 (6 bases each). This CDR3 spans 14 amino acids. CDR1 is DFQATT and CDR2 is SNEGSKA in the germline V gene (reference sequence). Trimming stripped 6 bases from V and 2 bases from J, with 16 bases between. CDR3: CSAPLGGPQETQYF. CDR3 bases: TGCAGTGCACCCTTGGGGGGCCCTCAAGAGACCCAGTACTTC.

This clone was seen many times. The rearrangement uses TRBV10-3 and TRBJ2-1, with 10 bases lining up with TRBD1. Losses at the gene ends were 10 bases for V and 5 bases for J; bases not matched to a gene: 14. There are 16 residues in the CDR3. CDR1 ENHRY and CDR2 SYGVKD come from the germline V gene. The CDR3 region is CATRQRGGQGNNEQFF. The CDR3 coding sequence is TGTGCCACGCGTCAAAGGGGGGGACAGGGGAACAATGAGCAGTTCTTC.

This clone was counted ten times or more. This chain connects TRBV6-1 to TRBJ2-7, with D unresolved. V was cut by 5 bases and J by 5 bases, with 16 bases left in between. The CDR3 extends over 14 amino acids. Germline V gives CDR1 MNHNS, CDR2 SASEGT. CDR3 protein: CASSPSAPLNEQYF. The CDR3 coding sequence is TGTGCCAGCAGTCCAAGCGCCCCCCTGAACGAGCAGTACTTC.

This clone was counted ten times or more. The V gene is TRBV2, the J gene TRBJ1-1; D is uncertain. The CDR3 covers 13 residues. The germline gives CDR1 SNHLY, CDR2 FYNNEI. Trimming stripped 7 bases from V and 7 bases from J, with 16 bases between. The CDR3 sequence is CASIGVMGDEAFF. The CDR3 DNA sequence: TGTGCCAGCATTGGAGTTATGGGTGATGAAGCTTTCTTT.